Listed below are T cell receptor beta chains from one sample, sequenced in a study of T-cell memory formation after mild COVID-19. MiXCR, run by TCRdb on the 5' RACE reads, gives a single entry per CDR3 protein. The profile shows 400,000 to 550,000 distinct CDR3 sequences, around 27% of them singletons. The sample comprised PBMCs or a T cell subset sorted from them (not recorded which). All receptors come from an adult woman who had mild COVID-19 (a few samples of this study predate the infection). Cell type and time point are not known. Both conserved end residues are part of each CDR3. The D gene is left open where the match is weak. Size values are once, few and many counts, or a class for expanded clones, and some rows have none.

J: TRBJ2-5
size: -
V: TRBV12-5
D: -
CDR3: CASGRSDSQQETQYF
DNA: TGTGCTAGTGGCCGCTCGGACAGCCAACAAGAGACCCAGTACTTC

J: TRBJ2-5
size: -
V: TRBV7-2
D: -
CDR3: CASSPDQGETQYF
DNA: TGTGCCAGCAGCCCGGACCAGGGGGAGACCCAGTACTTC

J: TRBJ1-2
size: -
V: TRBV18
D: -
CDR3: CASSPPGVYLHYGYTF
DNA: TGTGCCAGCTCACCGCCCGGGGTGTACCTCCACTATGGCTACACCTTC

J: TRBJ2-7
size: -
V: TRBV29-1
D: TRBD1
CDR3: CSVEGQGVNEQYF
DNA: TGCAGCGTTGAAGGGCAGGGGGTAAACGAGCAGTACTTC

J: TRBJ2-1
size: -
V: TRBV2
D: -
CDR3: CASSVLYNEQFF
DNA: TGTGCCAGCAGTGTCCTCTACAATGAGCAGTTCTTC

J: TRBJ2-4
size: few
V: TRBV28
D: -
CDR3: CASSPRDIQYF
DNA: TGTGCCAGCAGCCCCAGAGACATTCAGTACTTC

J: TRBJ2-6
size: few
V: TRBV4-2
D: -
CDR3: CASSQPGSSSGANVLTF
DNA: TGTGCCAGCAGCCAACCCGGCTCTAGCTCTGGGGCCAACGTCCTGACTTTC

J: TRBJ1-2
size: many
V: TRBV3-1
D: -
CDR3: CASSLQLASGYTF
DNA: TGTGCCAGCAGCCTCCAGCTGGCTTCTGGCTACACCTTC

J: TRBJ1-4
size: -
V: TRBV7-9
D: -
CDR3: CASSHPSREKLFF
DNA: TGTGCCAGCAGCCACCCCTCCCGTGAAAAACTGTTTTTT

J: TRBJ2-1
size: -
V: TRBV4-3
D: TRBD2
CDR3: CASSQDPPTSGRASYNEQFF
DNA: TGCGCCAGCAGCCAAGATCCCCCGACTAGCGGGAGGGCCTCCTACAATGAGCAGTTCTTC

J: TRBJ2-3
size: few
V: TRBV29-1
D: -
CDR3: CSVGGDTDTQYF
DNA: TGCAGCGTTGGCGGGGACACAGATACGCAGTATTTT

J: TRBJ1-2
size: -
V: TRBV7-2
D: -
CDR3: CASSLGPVGGYTF
DNA: TGTGCCAGCAGCTTAGGGCCAGTAGGTGGCTACACCTTC

J: TRBJ1-1
size: few
V: TRBV6-6
D: -
CDR3: CASSWANTEAFF
DNA: TGTGCCAGCAGTTGGGCGAACACTGAAGCTTTCTTT

J: TRBJ2-7
size: few
V: TRBV7-9
D: -
CDR3: CASSLVDRSSYEQYF
DNA: TGTGCCAGCAGCTTAGTTGACAGGAGCTCCTACGAGCAGTACTTC

J: TRBJ2-7
size: few
V: TRBV4-2
D: -
CDR3: CASSQATSLSYEQYF
DNA: TGTGCCAGCAGCCAAGCCACTAGTTTATCCTACGAGCAGTACTTC

J: TRBJ2-3
size: -
V: TRBV7-2
D: TRBD1
CDR3: CASSLSWGQGTDTQYF
DNA: TGTGCCAGCAGCTTAAGCTGGGGACAGGGCACAGATACGCAGTATTTT

J: TRBJ2-1
size: few
V: TRBV18
D: TRBD2
CDR3: CASSPPRTSMNEQFF
DNA: TGTGCCAGCTCACCACCCCGGACTAGTATGAATGAGCAGTTCTTC

J: TRBJ2-1
size: -
V: TRBV18
D: -
CDR3: CASSPLQGDEQFF
DNA: TGTGCCAGCTCACCTTTACAGGGAGATGAGCAGTTCTTC

J: TRBJ2-3
size: -
V: TRBV7-2
D: -
CDR3: CASSTRLVTDTQYF
DNA: TGTGCCAGCAGCACAAGACTAGTCACAGATACGCAGTATTTT

J: TRBJ2-5
size: -
V: TRBV7-9
D: -
CDR3: CASIASWRDREETQYF
DNA: TGTGCCAGCATCGCAAGTTGGCGGGACAGAGAAGAGACCCAGTACTTC

J: TRBJ2-5
size: few
V: TRBV7-9
D: -
CDR3: CASSWEVWETQYF
DNA: TGTGCCAGCAGCTGGGAAGTTTGGGAGACCCAGTACTTC

J: TRBJ2-7
size: -
V: TRBV5-8
D: TRBD2
CDR3: CASSLEFGTSPLEQYF
DNA: TGTGCCAGCAGCTTGGAGTTTGGGACTAGCCCTCTCGAGCAGTACTTC

J: TRBJ1-1
size: few
V: TRBV7-3
D: -
CDR3: CASSPTASGNEAFF
DNA: TGTGCCAGCAGCCCGACAGCCTCGGGGAATGAAGCTTTCTTT

J: TRBJ2-1
size: -
V: TRBV12-3/TRBV12-4
D: TRBD2
CDR3: CASSHSGLAGVYEQFF
DNA: TGTGCCAGCAGTCACTCCGGACTAGCGGGAGTGTATGAGCAGTTCTTC

J: TRBJ2-7
size: -
V: TRBV3-1
D: TRBD1
CDR3: CASSQRTGDHEQYF
DNA: TGTGCCAGCAGCCAACGGACAGGGGATCACGAGCAGTACTTC

J: TRBJ2-7
size: few
V: TRBV29-1
D: -
CDR3: CSVSSGVTYEQYF
DNA: TGCAGCGTCAGTTCGGGTGTAACCTACGAGCAGTACTTC

J: TRBJ2-1
size: -
V: TRBV5-1
D: -
CDR3: CASSQHDSYNEQFF
DNA: TGCGCCAGCAGCCAACACGACAGCTACAATGAGCAGTTCTTC

J: TRBJ2-3
size: many
V: TRBV18
D: TRBD1
CDR3: CASSPGTGGRGTDTQYF
DNA: TGTGCCAGCTCACCGGGGACAGGGGGCCGGGGCACAGATACGCAGTATTTT

J: TRBJ2-3
size: -
V: TRBV4-3
D: -
CDR3: CASSQGQVRTDTQYF
DNA: TGCGCCAGCAGCCAAGGACAGGTCAGAACAGATACGCAGTATTTT

J: TRBJ2-5
size: -
V: TRBV10-3
D: -
CDR3: CAISQFQETQYF
DNA: TGTGCCATCAGTCAGTTCCAAGAGACCCAGTACTTC

J: TRBJ2-7
size: few
V: TRBV5-8
D: -
CDR3: CASSYRTDPPYEQYF
DNA: TGTGCCAGCAGCTACCGGACGGATCCGCCCTACGAGCAGTACTTC

J: TRBJ2-3
size: -
V: TRBV5-1
D: -
CDR3: CASTTDLSDTQYF
DNA: TGCGCCAGTACGACAGATCTGTCCGATACGCAGTATTTT

J: TRBJ1-4
size: -
V: TRBV12-3/TRBV12-4
D: -
CDR3: CASSPGSGYEEKLFF
DNA: TGTGCCAGCAGTCCAGGTTCAGGGTACGAAGAAAAACTGTTTTTT

J: TRBJ2-3
size: -
V: TRBV11-3
D: -
CDR3: CASSFYGGATDTQYF
DNA: TGTGCCAGCAGCTTTTACGGGGGCGCCACAGATACGCAGTATTTT

J: TRBJ2-5
size: few
V: TRBV4-3
D: TRBD2
CDR3: CASSQAPLVSGRAETQYF
DNA: TGCGCCAGCAGCCAAGCTCCCTTGGTTAGCGGGAGAGCGGAGACCCAGTACTTC

J: TRBJ2-7
size: -
V: TRBV7-8
D: -
CDR3: CASSLDYRRIGHEQYF
DNA: TGTGCCAGCAGCTTAGATTACAGGAGAATAGGCCACGAGCAGTACTTC

J: TRBJ2-2
size: -
V: TRBV5-4
D: -
CDR3: CASSPRPELNTGELFF
DNA: TGTGCCAGCAGCCCACGGCCCGAACTTAACACCGGGGAGCTGTTTTTT

J: TRBJ2-1
size: -
V: TRBV4-3
D: TRBD2
CDR3: CASSQEPSGRRAYNEQFF
DNA: TGCGCCAGCAGCCAAGAGCCTAGCGGAAGACGGGCCTACAATGAGCAGTTCTTC

J: TRBJ2-1
size: once
V: TRBV12-3/TRBV12-4
D: -
CDR3: CASSFLPTTRPTTLYNEQFF
DNA: TGTGCCAGCAGTTTTCTACCAACCACCCGGCCGACTACTCTCTACAATGAGCAGTTCTTC

J: TRBJ2-7
size: few
V: TRBV18
D: -
CDR3: CASSPTGTAGYEQYF
DNA: TGTGCCAGCTCGCCTACCGGGACAGCGGGCTACGAGCAGTACTTC

J: TRBJ1-5
size: -
V: TRBV19
D: -
CDR3: CASSIRQVYQPQHF
DNA: TGTGCCAGTAGTATAAGGCAGGTCTATCAGCCCCAGCATTTT

J: TRBJ2-5
size: -
V: TRBV5-1
D: TRBD2
CDR3: CASSLGETSGMETQYF
DNA: TGCGCCAGCAGCTTGGGGGAAACTAGCGGGATGGAGACCCAGTACTTC

J: TRBJ1-4
size: once
V: TRBV11-2
D: TRBD1
CDR3: CASSHWTGGFNEKLFF
DNA: TGTGCCAGCAGCCATTGGACAGGGGGATTTAATGAAAAACTGTTTTTT

J: TRBJ2-1
size: few
V: TRBV5-1
D: TRBD2
CDR3: CASSLVRTRDEQFF
DNA: TGCGCCAGCAGCTTGGTTCGGACTAGGGATGAGCAGTTCTTC